These T cell receptor beta chains were read from a single sample in a study of beta chain features in type 1 diabetes. Profiling relied on immunoSEQ multiplex PCR, and the TCRdb table lists in-frame clones only, not all of them. The repertoire holds under 200,000 clones, with about 9% as singletons. Sequenced material: central memory CD4+ T cells from blood. These receptor sequences come from a woman between 18 and 29 years old with type 1 diabetes. The CDR3 runs from the conserved cysteine through the conserved F or W. The order of the fields is J gene, clone size, V gene, D gene, CDR3 protein, CDR3 DNA. A D gene is named only where the DNA matches it firmly. The size entry is marked missing in some rows and otherwise reads once, few, many or a size class.

J gene: TRBJ1-6
clone size: -
V gene: TRBV5-1
D gene: TRBD1
CDR3 protein: CASSFGQGQGGTLHF
CDR3 DNA: TGCGCCAGCAGCTTTGGCCAAGGACAGGGTGGAACCCTCCACTTT

J gene: TRBJ1-1
clone size: few
V gene: TRBV18
D gene: -
CDR3 protein: CASSPNPGVNTEAFF
CDR3 DNA: TGTGCCAGCTCACCCAATCCAGGGGTAAACACTGAAGCTTTCTTT

J gene: TRBJ1-2
clone size: -
V gene: TRBV18
D gene: TRBD1
CDR3 protein: CASSPTNGAQGKDGYTF
CDR3 DNA: TGTGCCAGCTCACCGACCAACGGCGCACAGGGGAAAGATGGCTACACCTTC

J gene: TRBJ2-5
clone size: -
V gene: TRBV2
D gene: TRBD2
CDR3 protein: CASLRTSGGPHKTQYF
CDR3 DNA: TGTGCCAGCCTGCGGACTAGCGGGGGGCCCCACAAGACCCAGTACTTC

J gene: TRBJ2-3
clone size: few
V gene: TRBV28
D gene: TRBD1
CDR3 protein: CASRTTGETDTQYF
CDR3 DNA: TGTGCCAGCAGAACCACAGGGGAGACAGATACGCAGTATTTT

J gene: TRBJ2-7
clone size: few
V gene: TRBV18
D gene: TRBD1
CDR3 protein: CASSPPGPGGYEQYF
CDR3 DNA: TGTGCCAGCTCACCACCGGGACCAGGGGGTTACGAGCAGTACTTC

J gene: TRBJ1-1
clone size: -
V gene: TRBV18
D gene: -
CDR3 protein: CASSPRSTEAFF
CDR3 DNA: TGTGCCAGCTCACCACGGAGCACTGAAGCTTTCTTT

J gene: TRBJ1-2
clone size: -
V gene: TRBV7-2
D gene: -
CDR3 protein: CASSLGAGGYGYTF
CDR3 DNA: TGTGCCAGCAGCTTAGGTGCGGGAGGATATGGCTACACCTTC

J gene: TRBJ1-2
clone size: few
V gene: TRBV20-1
D gene: -
CDR3 protein: CSAATGYGYTF
CDR3 DNA: TGCAGTGCTGCGACAGGCTATGGCTACACCTTC

J gene: TRBJ2-7
clone size: -
V gene: TRBV12-5
D gene: TRBD2
CDR3 protein: CASSLAGGYEQYF
CDR3 DNA: TGTGCTAGTAGCCTAGCGGGGGGGTACGAGCAGTACTTC

J gene: TRBJ1-2
clone size: few
V gene: TRBV29-1
D gene: TRBD1
CDR3 protein: CSVKPGTGAYGYTF
CDR3 DNA: TGCAGCGTCAAACCCGGGACAGGGGCTTATGGCTACACCTTC

J gene: TRBJ2-6
clone size: -
V gene: TRBV7-2
D gene: TRBD2
CDR3 protein: CASRVLGGHYSGANVLTF
CDR3 DNA: TGTGCCAGCAGGGTGTTGGGAGGGCACTACTCTGGGGCCAACGTCCTGACTTTC

J gene: TRBJ1-5
clone size: few
V gene: TRBV30
D gene: -
CDR3 protein: CASIVDTGSVPQHF
CDR3 DNA: TGTGCCTCGATCGTAGATACAGGGTCGGTGCCCCAGCATTTT

J gene: TRBJ2-1
clone size: -
V gene: TRBV11-2
D gene: TRBD2
CDR3 protein: CASSLLGGVAGLYNEQFF
CDR3 DNA: TGTGCCAGCAGCTTATTAGGAGGAGTAGCGGGACTCTACAATGAGCAGTTCTTC

J gene: TRBJ2-5
clone size: few
V gene: TRBV13
D gene: -
CDR3 protein: CASSLRVGPGTQYF
CDR3 DNA: TGTGCCAGCAGCTTACGAGTGGGGCCCGGGACCCAGTACTTC

J gene: TRBJ2-6
clone size: -
V gene: TRBV7-6
D gene: -
CDR3 protein: CATAPGDIASGANVLTF
CDR3 DNA: TGTGCCACCGCACCCGGGGACATAGCCTCTGGGGCCAACGTCCTGACTTTC

J gene: TRBJ1-2
clone size: -
V gene: TRBV5-1
D gene: -
CDR3 protein: CASSSSGGTSDGYTF
CDR3 DNA: TGCGCCAGCAGCTCCTCGGGAGGGACCAGCGATGGCTACACCTTC

J gene: TRBJ2-1
clone size: -
V gene: TRBV7-3
D gene: TRBD2
CDR3 protein: CASSLIVTSGRSEQFF
CDR3 DNA: TGTGCCAGCAGCTTAATCGTGACTAGCGGGAGAAGTGAGCAGTTCTTC

J gene: TRBJ1-5
clone size: -
V gene: TRBV7-8
D gene: -
CDR3 protein: CASGVRGDQPQHF
CDR3 DNA: TGTGCCAGCGGAGTGCGGGGGGATCAGCCCCAGCATTTT

J gene: TRBJ2-1
clone size: -
V gene: TRBV19
D gene: TRBD2
CDR3 protein: CASSSSSGMQFF
CDR3 DNA: TGTGCCAGTAGTAGTTCTAGCGGGATGCAGTTCTTC

J gene: TRBJ1-4
clone size: few
V gene: TRBV6-6
D gene: -
CDR3 protein: CASSYQGSNEKLFF
CDR3 DNA: TGTGCCAGCAGTTACCAGGGATCTAATGAAAAACTGTTTTTT

J gene: TRBJ1-2
clone size: few
V gene: TRBV13
D gene: TRBD1
CDR3 protein: CASSSDRGYGYTF
CDR3 DNA: TGTGCCAGCAGCTCGGACAGGGGTTATGGCTACACCTTC

J gene: TRBJ2-1
clone size: -
V gene: TRBV16
D gene: -
CDR3 protein: CASSQSLASDEQFF
CDR3 DNA: TGTGCCAGCAGCCAATCCCTAGCGAGCGATGAGCAGTTCTTC

J gene: TRBJ2-1
clone size: -
V gene: TRBV30
D gene: TRBD2
CDR3 protein: CAWSGTSGPRGEQFF
CDR3 DNA: TGTGCCTGGAGCGGGACTAGCGGCCCCCGGGGGGAGCAGTTCTTC

J gene: TRBJ1-1
clone size: -
V gene: TRBV5-6
D gene: -
CDR3 protein: CASSLRAGGFTEAFF
CDR3 DNA: TGTGCCAGCAGCTTGCGGGCTGGGGGGTTCACTGAAGCTTTCTTT

J gene: TRBJ1-2
clone size: few
V gene: TRBV30
D gene: -
CDR3 protein: CAWRRGSGNYGYTF
CDR3 DNA: TGTGCCTGGAGGAGAGGTTCGGGGAACTATGGCTACACCTTC

J gene: TRBJ2-2
clone size: few
V gene: TRBV11-2
D gene: TRBD1
CDR3 protein: CASSPQGAVTGELFF
CDR3 DNA: TGTGCCAGCAGCCCTCAGGGGGCGGTCACCGGGGAGCTGTTTTTT

J gene: TRBJ1-3
clone size: few
V gene: TRBV29-1
D gene: TRBD1
CDR3 protein: CSVSGTGEGNTIYF
CDR3 DNA: TGCAGCGTATCCGGGACAGGGGAAGGAAACACCATATATTTT

J gene: TRBJ2-5
clone size: -
V gene: TRBV4-2
D gene: TRBD2
CDR3 protein: CASSQELREAVTQYF
CDR3 DNA: TGTGCCAGCAGCCAAGAATTGCGGGAGGCCGTGACCCAGTACTTC

J gene: TRBJ1-6
clone size: few
V gene: TRBV7-2
D gene: -
CDR3 protein: CASSPMSGGLVNDF
CDR3 DNA: TGTGCCAGCAGCCCGATGTCGGGGGGCCTGGTTAACGACTTT

J gene: TRBJ1-1
clone size: -
V gene: TRBV4-2
D gene: TRBD1
CDR3 protein: CASSQQGRGQGGSWVAFF
CDR3 DNA: TGTGCCAGCAGCCAACAGGGTCGCGGACAGGGGGGTAGTTGGGTAGCTTTCTTT

J gene: TRBJ1-2
clone size: -
V gene: TRBV4-3
D gene: -
CDR3 protein: CASSQGARSYGYTF
CDR3 DNA: TGCGCCAGCAGCCAGGGCGCCAGGTCCTATGGCTACACCTTC

J gene: TRBJ2-2
clone size: few
V gene: TRBV28
D gene: TRBD1
CDR3 protein: CASSSGQGTTGELFF
CDR3 DNA: TGTGCCAGCAGTTCGGGACAGGGGACCACCGGGGAGCTGTTTTTT

J gene: TRBJ1-4
clone size: -
V gene: TRBV20-1
D gene: -
CDR3 protein: CSALSWEKLFF
CDR3 DNA: TGCAGTGCCCTCAGTTGGGAAAAACTGTTTTTT

J gene: TRBJ1-2
clone size: many
V gene: TRBV4-3
D gene: -
CDR3 protein: CASSQARNLPAGGYTF
CDR3 DNA: TGCGCCAGCAGCCAAGCACGCAATCTGCCCGCGGGCGGCTACACCTTC

J gene: TRBJ2-1
clone size: few
V gene: TRBV2
D gene: -
CDR3 protein: CASSPLENEQFF
CDR3 DNA: TGTGCCAGCAGTCCGCTAGAAAATGAGCAGTTCTTC

J gene: TRBJ2-1
clone size: -
V gene: TRBV7-9
D gene: -
CDR3 protein: CASSLARRSDEQFF
CDR3 DNA: TGTGCCAGCAGCTTAGCCCGCCGGAGCGATGAGCAGTTCTTC

J gene: TRBJ1-1
clone size: few
V gene: TRBV7-2
D gene: TRBD1
CDR3 protein: CASSVRTGGTEAFF
CDR3 DNA: TGTGCCAGCAGCGTACGGACAGGGGGCACTGAAGCTTTCTTT

J gene: TRBJ1-6
clone size: few
V gene: TRBV7-2
D gene: -
CDR3 protein: CASSLEQGRTSPLHF
CDR3 DNA: TGTGCCAGCAGCTTAGAACAGGGACGGACTTCACCCCTCCACTTT

J gene: TRBJ1-2
clone size: few
V gene: TRBV25-1
D gene: -
CDR3 protein: CASSEYMESVGGYTF
CDR3 DNA: TGTGCCAGCAGTGAATATATGGAGAGTGTGGGTGGCTACACCTTC

J gene: TRBJ1-2
clone size: -
V gene: TRBV5-6
D gene: -
CDR3 protein: CASSLWELIYGYTF
CDR3 DNA: TGTGCCAGCAGCTTGTGGGAGTTAATCTATGGCTACACCTTC

J gene: TRBJ1-1
clone size: few
V gene: TRBV6-1
D gene: TRBD1
CDR3 protein: CASSGGGTGTGMNTEAFF
CDR3 DNA: TGTGCCAGCAGTGGAGGTGGGACAGGGACGGGGATGAACACTGAAGCTTTCTTT

J gene: TRBJ1-6
clone size: -
V gene: TRBV9
D gene: TRBD1
CDR3 protein: CASSVGDRVNSPLHF
CDR3 DNA: TGTGCCAGCAGCGTAGGAGACAGGGTTAATTCACCCCTCCACTTT

J gene: TRBJ1-5
clone size: -
V gene: TRBV9
D gene: -
CDR3 protein: CASSVTGTPNQPQHF
CDR3 DNA: TGTGCCAGCAGCGTAACCGGGACTCCTAATCAGCCCCAGCATTTT

J gene: TRBJ2-1
clone size: few
V gene: TRBV7-2
D gene: -
CDR3 protein: CASSSLVNEQFF
CDR3 DNA: TGTGCCAGCAGCTCACTAGTTAATGAGCAGTTCTTC

J gene: TRBJ2-7
clone size: few
V gene: TRBV7-9
D gene: TRBD1
CDR3 protein: CASTKDRAHEQYF
CDR3 DNA: TGTGCCAGCACCAAGGACAGGGCGCACGAGCAGTACTTC

J gene: TRBJ1-2
clone size: few
V gene: TRBV7-2
D gene: -
CDR3 protein: CASSPFEGVNYGYTF
CDR3 DNA: TGTGCCAGCAGTCCTTTCGAGGGCGTTAACTATGGCTACACCTTC